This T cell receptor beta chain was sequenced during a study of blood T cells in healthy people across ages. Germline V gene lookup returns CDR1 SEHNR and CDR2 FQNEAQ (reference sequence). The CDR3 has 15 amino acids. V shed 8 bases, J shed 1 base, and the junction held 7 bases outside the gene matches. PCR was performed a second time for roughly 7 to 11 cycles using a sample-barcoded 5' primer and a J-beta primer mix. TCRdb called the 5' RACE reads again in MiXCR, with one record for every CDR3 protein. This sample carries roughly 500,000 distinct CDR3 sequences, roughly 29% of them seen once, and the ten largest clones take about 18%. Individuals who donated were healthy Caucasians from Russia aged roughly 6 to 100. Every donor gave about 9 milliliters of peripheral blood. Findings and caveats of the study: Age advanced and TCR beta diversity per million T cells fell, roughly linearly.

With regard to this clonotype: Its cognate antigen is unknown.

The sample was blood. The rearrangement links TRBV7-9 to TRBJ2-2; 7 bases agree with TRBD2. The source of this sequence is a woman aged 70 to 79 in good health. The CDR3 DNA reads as TGTGCCAGCTCTCAAGGCGGGGGGAACACCGGGGAGCTGTTTTTT. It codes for CASSQGGGNTGELFF.